This T cell receptor (beta chain) appears in the sequencing data of a study of T cell repertoires in cytomegalovirus infection. Overall study context: Researchers turned to recently identified HLA-C-restricted CMV epitopes as well as well-studied HLA-B-restricted ones. Based on public TCR beta signatures, there were indications of CMV infection and of a matching HLA type.

TCRdb re-called the reads through MiXCR, storing one row per CDR3 protein. The sample has hundreds of thousands of distinct CDR3 sequences; roughly 30% are singletons. From germline, CDR1 is SGHVS and CDR2 FNYEAQ. Trimming took 4 bases from V and 5 from J, leaving 14 bases between them. The CDR3 is made up of 14 amino acids. This clonotype was found many times. Its antigen is as yet unknown. Study results and caveats: Pooled public TCR beta family frequency picked out CMV carriers with the relevant HLA. Ex vivo, HLA-C-restricted CMV-specific TCR beta clonotypes prevailed over the rest of the response.

The sequencing here drew on cultured CD8+ T cells from PBMCs, taken from culture after CMV antigen stimulation. The chain is built from TRBV7-6 and TRBJ1-1, with D possibly matching TRBD1 (5 bases). The sequence derives from a human donor in good health (CMV status not recorded). Some clones in this sample may be carry-over from other donors' samples. The CDR3 spells CASSSSGGGTEAFF. CDR3 nucleotide sequence: TGTGCCAGCAGCTCATCGGGCGGGGGTACTGAAGCTTTCTTT.